These 5 T cell receptor beta chains were all obtained from the same sample, sequenced in a study of shared clonotypes between healthy human individuals. Only in-frame clones appear in the TCRdb table, and some are missing; sequencing was by immunoSEQ multiplex PCR. The data contain millions of clones, approximately 94% of them singletons. The naive CD8 fraction comprised CD45RO-negative cells positively selected for CCR7 and excluded terminally differentiated effector memory CD45RA+ cells. The specimen was naive CD8+ T cells from PBMCs. The receptors come from a man between 18 and 35 years old in good health. Some clones in this sample may be carry-over from other donors' samples.

The rearrangement joins TRBV15 to TRBJ2-1, with D possibly TRBD2 on 5 matching bases. Trimming took 3 bases from V and 5 from J, leaving 11 bases between them. The germline V gene encodes CDR1 LNHNV and CDR2 YYDKDF (reference sequence). CDR3 size: 14 residues. The CDR3 sequence: CATSRVSGDNEQFF. For the CDR3, the DNA is TGTGCCACCAGCAGGGTGAGCGGAGACAATGAGCAGTTCTTC.

V gene TRBV28 combines with J gene TRBJ2-7; weak D call: TRBD2 (6 bases). The germline V and J ends were trimmed by 6 bases and 4 bases, with 25 bases remaining between them. The V gene's germline CDR1 is MDHEN and CDR2 SYDVKM. CDR3 length equals 17 residues. The CDR3 sequence is CASSSLRESFDPYEQYF. CDR3 bases: TGTGCCAGCAGCTCCCTCCGGGAGTCTTTCGATCCATACGAGCAGTACTTC.

The chain combines TRBV27 with TRBJ2-7; D is perhaps TRBD1 (5 bases). CDR1 and CDR2 from the germline V gene are MNHEY and SMNVEV (reference sequence). V dropped 4 bases and J dropped 1 base, with 11 bases sitting between them. The CDR3 consists of 14 residues. CDR3: CASSWTNPSYEQYF. In nucleotides, the CDR3 is TGTGCCAGCAGTTGGACAAACCCATCCTACGAGCAGTACTTC.

This chain connects TRBV9 to TRBJ1-2; TRBD1 might be the D (5 bases). Germline V gives CDR1 SGDLS, CDR2 YYNGEE. The V gene lost 4 bases and the J gene lost 6 bases, with 13 bases spanning the gap. CDR3 length: 13 residues. Written as DNA, the CDR3 is TGTGCCAGCAGCCTAGGAGGGACCCATGGCTACACCTTC. Protein product: CASSLGGTHGYTF.

The chain links TRBV30 to TRBJ2-1; D not certain. The CDR3 sequence is 13 residues long. Trimming left V 2 bases short and J 6 bases short, with 11 bases between. Germline CDR1 and CDR2: GTSNPN and SVGIG (reference sequence). CDR3 in amino acids: CAWSPSSFNEQFF. The CDR3 coding sequence is TGTGCCTGGAGTCCGTCAAGCTTCAATGAGCAGTTCTTC.